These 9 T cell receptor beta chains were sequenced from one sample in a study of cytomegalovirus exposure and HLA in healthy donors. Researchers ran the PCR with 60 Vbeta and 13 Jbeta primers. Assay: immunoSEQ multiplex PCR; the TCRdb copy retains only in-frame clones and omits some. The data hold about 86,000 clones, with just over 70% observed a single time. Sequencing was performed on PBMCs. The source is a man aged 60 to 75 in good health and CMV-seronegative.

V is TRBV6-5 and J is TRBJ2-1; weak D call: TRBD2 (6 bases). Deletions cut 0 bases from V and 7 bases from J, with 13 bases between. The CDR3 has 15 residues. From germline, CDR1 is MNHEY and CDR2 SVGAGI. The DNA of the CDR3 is TGTGCCAGCAGTTACTCTGGGTCCCGGGGGAATGAGCAGTTCTTC. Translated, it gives CASSYSGSRGNEQFF.

The CDR3 DNA reads TGTGCCAGCAGCTTAGGAGGGACTCTGTTTTTT. Its translation: CASSLGGTLFF. The gene calls are TRBV7-9 and TRBJ1-4; D possibly corresponds to TRBD1 (5 bases). V was cut by 1 base and J by 14 bases, with 8 bases left in between. Germline V lookup: CDR1 SEHNR, CDR2 FQNEAQ (reference sequence). The CDR3 extends over 11 amino acids. The entire variable domain, with the rest obtained from reference TRBV7-9 and TRBJ1-4, is as follows: DTGVSQNPRHKITKRGQNVTFRCDPISEHNRLYWYRQTLGQGPEFLTYFQNEAQLEKSRLLSDRFSAERPKGSFSTLEIQRTEQGDSAMYLCASSLGGTLFFGSGTQLSVL.

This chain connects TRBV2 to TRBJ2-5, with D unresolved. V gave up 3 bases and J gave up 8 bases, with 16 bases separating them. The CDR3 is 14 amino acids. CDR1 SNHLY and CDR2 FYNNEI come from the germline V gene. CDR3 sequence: CASSESHNRDTQYF. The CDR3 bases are TGTGCCAGCAGTGAGAGTCATAACAGAGATACCCAGTACTTC.

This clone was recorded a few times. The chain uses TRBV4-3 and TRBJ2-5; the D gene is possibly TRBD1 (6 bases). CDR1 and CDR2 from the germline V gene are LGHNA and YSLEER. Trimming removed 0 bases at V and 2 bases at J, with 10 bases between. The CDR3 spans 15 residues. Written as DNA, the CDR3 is TGCGCCAGCAGCCAAGATCGAGGACAGCAAGAGACCCAGTACTTC. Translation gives CASSQDRGQQETQYF.

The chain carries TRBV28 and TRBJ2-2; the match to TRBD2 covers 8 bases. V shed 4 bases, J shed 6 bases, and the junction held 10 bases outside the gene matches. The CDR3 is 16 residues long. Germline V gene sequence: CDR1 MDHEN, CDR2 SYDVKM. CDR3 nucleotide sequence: TGTGCCAGCAGTTCCCCGGGGGGGTTCGCGGCCGGGGAGCTGTTTTTT. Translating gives CASSSPGGFAAGELFF.

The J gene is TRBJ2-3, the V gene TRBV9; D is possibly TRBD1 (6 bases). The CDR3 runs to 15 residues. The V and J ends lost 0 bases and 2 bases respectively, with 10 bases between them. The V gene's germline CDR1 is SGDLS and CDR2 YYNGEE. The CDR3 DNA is TGTGCCAGCAGCGTAGAGGGGGTTTCCACAGATACGCAGTATTTT. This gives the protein CASSVEGVSTDTQYF.

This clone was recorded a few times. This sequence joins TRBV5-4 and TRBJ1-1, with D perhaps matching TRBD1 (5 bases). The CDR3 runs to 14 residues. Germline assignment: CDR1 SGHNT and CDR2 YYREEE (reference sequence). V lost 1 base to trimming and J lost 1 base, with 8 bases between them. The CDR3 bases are TGTGCCAGCAGCTTGTGGGGCGGGAACACTGAAGCTTTCTTT. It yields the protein CASSLWGGNTEAFF.

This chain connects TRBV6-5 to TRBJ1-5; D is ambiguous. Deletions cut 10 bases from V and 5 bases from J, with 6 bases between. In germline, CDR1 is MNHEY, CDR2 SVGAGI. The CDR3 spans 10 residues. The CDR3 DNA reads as TGTGCCATCAATCATCAGCCCCAGCATTTT. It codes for CAINHQPQHF.

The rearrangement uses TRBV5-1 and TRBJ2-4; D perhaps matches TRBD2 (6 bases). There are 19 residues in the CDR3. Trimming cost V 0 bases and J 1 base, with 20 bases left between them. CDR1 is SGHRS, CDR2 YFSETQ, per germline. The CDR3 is CASSLAVLPGGYAKNIQYF. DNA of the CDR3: TGCGCCAGCAGCTTGGCGGTTCTCCCTGGAGGGTATGCCAAAAACATTCAGTACTTC.